This T cell receptor beta chain originates from a study of blood T cell repertoires in COVID-19. In the study overall: From T cells, B-cell-depleted T cells, or PBMCs came the material, which was cDNA or gDNA.

As handled by the study authors: It was from reference gene primer amplification that nucleated cell counts were estimated. The assay was immunoSEQ multiplex PCR, and TCRdb's table has in-frame clones only and misses some. V and J calls and clone size are those listed in that table; D and trimming were worked out from the DNA. The sample yields about 300,000 clones, around nine tenths seen once. This clone was seen only once. V gave up 0 bases and J gave up 1 base, with 13 bases separating them. The CDR3 has 16 amino acids. CDR1 and CDR2 (germline): MNHEY, SVGAGI. This TCR was recovered from a man aged 65 to 85 with acute or convalescent COVID-19. Material for sequencing was peripheral blood. The rearrangement links TRBV6-5 to TRBJ2-7, with D possibly TRBD2 on 7 matching bases. The CDR3 DNA sequence: TGTGCCAGCAGTTACTCCCCGGCGGGGGCTTCCTACGAGCAGTACTTC. This gives the protein CASSYSPAGASYEQYF.